This TCR beta chain was observed in a study of vaccination and CD4 T cells after COVID-19. The CDR3 is 13 residues long. Trimming took 8 bases from V and 4 from J, leaving 14 bases between them. Per the germline V gene, CDR1 is SGHTA and CDR2 is FQGNSA. Indicated treatment: roughly ten-day PBMC culture with coronavirus spike peptide pools or control peptides (ViraFEST assay). This clonotype came up a few times. Its antigen is not identified. The Oncomine TCR Beta short-read assay was what sequenced the DNA obtained from cultured CD4+ T cells. TCRdb ran MiXCR on the PCR reads and lists one entry per CDR3 protein. Among some 25,000 distinct CDR3 sequences listed, roughly 50% were seen once.

The chain uses TRBV7-2 and TRBJ2-5, with D perhaps given as TRBD1 or TRBD2 (6 bases each). The specimen sequenced was CD4+ T cells from blood, cultured in vitro. The receptor was isolated from a human donor who had recovered from COVID-19. The CDR3 region is CASQRGEGETQYF. The CDR3 region has the DNA TGTGCCAGCCAAAGGGGGGAAGGAGAGACCCAGTACTTC.